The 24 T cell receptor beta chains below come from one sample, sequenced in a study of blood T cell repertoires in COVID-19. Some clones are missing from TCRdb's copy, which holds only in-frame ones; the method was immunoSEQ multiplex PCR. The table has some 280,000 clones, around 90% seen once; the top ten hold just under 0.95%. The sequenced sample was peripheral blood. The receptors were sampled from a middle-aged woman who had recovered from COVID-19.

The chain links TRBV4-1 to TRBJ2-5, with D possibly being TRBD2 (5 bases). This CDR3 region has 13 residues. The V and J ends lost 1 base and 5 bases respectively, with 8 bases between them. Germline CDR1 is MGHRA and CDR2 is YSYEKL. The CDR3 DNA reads TGCGCCAGCAGCCAAGTAGCGCGGGAGACCCAGTACTTC. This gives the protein CASSQVARETQYF.

In DNA, the CDR3 is TGTGCCAGCAGTTTAATCGGGATGGAACCCGGGGAGCTGTTTTTT. Translation gives CASSLIGMEPGELFF. The V call is TRBV28, the J call TRBJ2-2, with D perhaps TRBD2 (5 bases). Deletions cut 2 bases from V and 6 bases from J, with 13 bases between. The germline V gene has CDR1 MDHEN and CDR2 SYDVKM. This CDR3 is built from 15 residues.

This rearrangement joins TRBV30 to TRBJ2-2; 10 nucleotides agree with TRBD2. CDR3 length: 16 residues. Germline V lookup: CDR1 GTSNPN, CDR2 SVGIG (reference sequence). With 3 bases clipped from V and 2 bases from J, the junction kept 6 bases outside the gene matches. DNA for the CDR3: TGTGCCTGGAGGGGGCTAGCGGGAGTCAACACCGGGGAGCTGTTTTTT. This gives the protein CAWRGLAGVNTGELFF.

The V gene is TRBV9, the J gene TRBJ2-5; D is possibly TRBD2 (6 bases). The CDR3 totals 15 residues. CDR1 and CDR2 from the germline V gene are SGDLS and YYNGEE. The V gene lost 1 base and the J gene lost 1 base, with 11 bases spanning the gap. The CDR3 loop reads CASSVLPSAQETQYF. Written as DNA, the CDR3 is TGTGCCAGCAGCGTACTGCCTAGCGCCCAAGAGACCCAGTACTTC.

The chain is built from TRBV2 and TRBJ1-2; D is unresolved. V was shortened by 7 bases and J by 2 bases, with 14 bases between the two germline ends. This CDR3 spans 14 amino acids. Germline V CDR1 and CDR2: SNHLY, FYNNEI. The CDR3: CASKAEAGNYGYTF. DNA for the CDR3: TGTGCCAGCAAGGCCGAAGCGGGAAACTATGGCTACACCTTC.

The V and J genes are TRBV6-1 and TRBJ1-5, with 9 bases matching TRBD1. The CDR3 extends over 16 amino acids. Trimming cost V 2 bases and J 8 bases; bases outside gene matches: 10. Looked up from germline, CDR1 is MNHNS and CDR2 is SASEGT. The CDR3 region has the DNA TGTGCCAGCAGTGAACCCGGGACAGGGAAGATTGAGCCCCAGCATTTT. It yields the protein CASSEPGTGKIEPQHF.

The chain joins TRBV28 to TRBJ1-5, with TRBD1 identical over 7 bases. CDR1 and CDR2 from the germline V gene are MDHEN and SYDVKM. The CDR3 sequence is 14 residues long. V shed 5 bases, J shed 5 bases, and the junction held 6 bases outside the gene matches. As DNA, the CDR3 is TGTGCCAGCAGTCTAAGACAGGGTCATCAGCCCCAGCATTTT. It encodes CASSLRQGHQPQHF.

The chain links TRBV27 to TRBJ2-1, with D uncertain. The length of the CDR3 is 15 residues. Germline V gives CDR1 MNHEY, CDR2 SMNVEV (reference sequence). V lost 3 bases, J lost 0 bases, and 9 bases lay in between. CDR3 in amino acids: CASSFILGSYNEQFF. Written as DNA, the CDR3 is TGTGCCAGCAGTTTCATTCTAGGCTCCTACAATGAGCAGTTCTTC.

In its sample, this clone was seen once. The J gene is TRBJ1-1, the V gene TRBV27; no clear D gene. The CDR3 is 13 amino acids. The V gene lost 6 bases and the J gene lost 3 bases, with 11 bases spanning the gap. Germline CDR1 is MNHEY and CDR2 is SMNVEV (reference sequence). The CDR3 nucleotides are TGTGCCAGCAGATACCGGACTGACACTGAAGCTTTCTTT. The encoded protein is CASRYRTDTEAFF.

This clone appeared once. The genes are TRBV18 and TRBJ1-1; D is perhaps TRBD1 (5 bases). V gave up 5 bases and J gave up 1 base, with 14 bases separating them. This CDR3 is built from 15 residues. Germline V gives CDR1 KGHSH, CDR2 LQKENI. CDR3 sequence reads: CASSSAGGTNTEAFF. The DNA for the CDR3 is TGTGCCAGCTCATCCGCCGGGGGGACGAACACTGAAGCTTTCTTT.

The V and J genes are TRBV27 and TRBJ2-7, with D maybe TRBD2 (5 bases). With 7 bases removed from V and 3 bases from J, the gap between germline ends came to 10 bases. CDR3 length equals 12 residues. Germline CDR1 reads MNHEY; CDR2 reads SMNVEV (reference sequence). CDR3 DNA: TGTGCCAGCACGGGGAAAAACTACGAGCAGTACTTC. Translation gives CASTGKNYEQYF.

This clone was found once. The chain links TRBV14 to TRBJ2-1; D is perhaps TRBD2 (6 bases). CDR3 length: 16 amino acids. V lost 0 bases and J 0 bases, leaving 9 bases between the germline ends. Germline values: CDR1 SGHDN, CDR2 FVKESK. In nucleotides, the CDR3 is TGTGCCAGCAGCCAAGATGCCGGGAGCTCCTACAATGAGCAGTTCTTC. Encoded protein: CASSQDAGSSYNEQFF. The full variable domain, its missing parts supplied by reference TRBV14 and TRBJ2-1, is EAGVTQFPSHSVIEKGQTVTLRCDPISGHDNLYWYRRVMGKEIKFLLHFVKESKQDESGMPNNRFLAERTGGTYSTLKVQPAELEDSGVYFCASSQDAGSSYNEQFFGPGTRLTVL.

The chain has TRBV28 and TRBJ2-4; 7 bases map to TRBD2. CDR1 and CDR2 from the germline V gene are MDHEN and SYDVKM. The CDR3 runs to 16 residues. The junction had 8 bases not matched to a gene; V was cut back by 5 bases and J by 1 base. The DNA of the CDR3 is TGTGCCAGCAGTACACGGACTAGTTCGGCCAAAAACATTCAGTACTTC. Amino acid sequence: CASSTRTSSAKNIQYF.

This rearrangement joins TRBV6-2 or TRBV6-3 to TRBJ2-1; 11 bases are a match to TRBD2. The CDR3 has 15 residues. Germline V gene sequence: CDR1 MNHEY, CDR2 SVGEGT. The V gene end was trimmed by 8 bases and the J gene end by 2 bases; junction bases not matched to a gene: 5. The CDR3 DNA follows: TGTGCCAGCCGCCAACTAGCGGGGGCCTACAATGAGCAGTTCTTC. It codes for CASRQLAGAYNEQFF.

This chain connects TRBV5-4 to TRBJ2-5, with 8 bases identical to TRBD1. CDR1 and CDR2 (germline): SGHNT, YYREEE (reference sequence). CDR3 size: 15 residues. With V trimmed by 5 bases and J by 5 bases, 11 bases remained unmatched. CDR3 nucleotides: TGTGCCAGCAGTTCGCGCGACAGGGGTGAGGAGACCCAGTACTTC. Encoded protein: CASSSRDRGEETQYF.

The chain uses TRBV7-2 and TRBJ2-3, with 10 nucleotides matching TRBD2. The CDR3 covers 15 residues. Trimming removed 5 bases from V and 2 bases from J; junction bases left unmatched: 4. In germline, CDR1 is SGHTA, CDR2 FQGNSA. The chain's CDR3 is CASSLLAGTTDTQYF. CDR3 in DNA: TGTGCCAGCAGCCTACTAGCGGGGACCACAGATACGCAGTATTTT.

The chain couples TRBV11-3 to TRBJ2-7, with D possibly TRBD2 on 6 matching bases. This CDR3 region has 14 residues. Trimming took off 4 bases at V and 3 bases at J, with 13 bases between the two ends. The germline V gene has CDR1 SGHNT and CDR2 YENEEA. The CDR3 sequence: CASSSRGGDYEQYF. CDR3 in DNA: TGTGCCAGCAGCTCGCGGGGTGGGGACTACGAGCAGTACTTC.

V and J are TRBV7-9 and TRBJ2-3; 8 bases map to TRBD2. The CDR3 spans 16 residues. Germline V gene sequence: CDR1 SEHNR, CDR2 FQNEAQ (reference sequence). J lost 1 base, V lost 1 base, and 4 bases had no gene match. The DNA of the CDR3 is TGTGCCAGCAGCTTAGGGGCGGGAGGAGGCACAGATACGCAGTATTTT. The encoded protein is CASSLGAGGGTDTQYF.

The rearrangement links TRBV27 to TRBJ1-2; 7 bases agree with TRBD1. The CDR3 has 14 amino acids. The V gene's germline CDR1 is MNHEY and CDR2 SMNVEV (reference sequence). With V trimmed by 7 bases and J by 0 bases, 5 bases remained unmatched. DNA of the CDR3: TGTGCCAGCAAGGAGACAGGGACTAACTATGGCTACACCTTC. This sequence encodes CASKETGTNYGYTF.

For the CDR3, the DNA is TGTGCCAGCAGCCGAGGACAGGGCATCACAGATACGCAGTATTTT. Protein: CASSRGQGITDTQYF. V is TRBV3-1 (or the pseudogene TRBV3-2) and J is TRBJ2-3, with TRBD1 matching 8 bases. This CDR3 region has 15 residues. The V segment lost 4 bases and the J segment 2 bases; nucleotides outside the gene matches: 5. CDR1 LGHDT and CDR2 YNNKEL come from the germline V gene (reference sequence).

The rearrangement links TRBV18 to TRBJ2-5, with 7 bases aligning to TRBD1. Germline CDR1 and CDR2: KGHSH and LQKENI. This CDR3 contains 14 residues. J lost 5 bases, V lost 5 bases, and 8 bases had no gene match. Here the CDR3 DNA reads TGTGCCAGCTCAGAACCGGGACAGAGGGAGACCCAGTACTTC. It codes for CASSEPGQRETQYF.

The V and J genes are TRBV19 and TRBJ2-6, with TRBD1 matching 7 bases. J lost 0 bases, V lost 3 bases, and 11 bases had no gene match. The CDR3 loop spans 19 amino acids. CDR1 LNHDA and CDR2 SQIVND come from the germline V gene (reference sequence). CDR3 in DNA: TGTGCCAGTAGTATGCGGATTGGGCAGGGGGTCTCTGGGGCCAACGTCCTGACTTTC. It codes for CASSMRIGQGVSGANVLTF. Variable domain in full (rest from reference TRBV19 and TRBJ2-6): DGGITQSPKYLFRKEGQNVTLSCEQNLNHDAMYWYRQDPGQGLRLIYYSQIVNDFQKGDIAEGYSVSREKKESFPLTVTSAQKNPTAFYLCASSMRIGQGVSGANVLTFGAGSRLTVL.

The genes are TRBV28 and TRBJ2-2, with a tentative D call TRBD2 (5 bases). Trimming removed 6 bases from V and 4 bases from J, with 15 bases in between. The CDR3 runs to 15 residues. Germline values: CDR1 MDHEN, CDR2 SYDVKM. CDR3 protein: CASRVGGGGTGELFF. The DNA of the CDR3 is TGTGCCAGCAGAGTCGGAGGCGGCGGCACCGGGGAGCTGTTTTTT.

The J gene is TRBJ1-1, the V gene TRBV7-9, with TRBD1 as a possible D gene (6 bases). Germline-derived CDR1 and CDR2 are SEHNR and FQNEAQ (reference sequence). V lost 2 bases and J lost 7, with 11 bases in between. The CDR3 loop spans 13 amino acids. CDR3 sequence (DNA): TGTGCCAGCAGCTTATCTCAGGGGAATGAAGCTTTCTTT. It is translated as CASSLSQGNEAFF. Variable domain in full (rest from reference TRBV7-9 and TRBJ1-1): DTGVSQNPRHKITKRGQNVTFRCDPISEHNRLYWYRQTLGQGPEFLTYFQNEAQLEKSRLLSDRFSAERPKGSFSTLEIQRTEQGDSAMYLCASSLSQGNEAFFGQGTRLTVV.